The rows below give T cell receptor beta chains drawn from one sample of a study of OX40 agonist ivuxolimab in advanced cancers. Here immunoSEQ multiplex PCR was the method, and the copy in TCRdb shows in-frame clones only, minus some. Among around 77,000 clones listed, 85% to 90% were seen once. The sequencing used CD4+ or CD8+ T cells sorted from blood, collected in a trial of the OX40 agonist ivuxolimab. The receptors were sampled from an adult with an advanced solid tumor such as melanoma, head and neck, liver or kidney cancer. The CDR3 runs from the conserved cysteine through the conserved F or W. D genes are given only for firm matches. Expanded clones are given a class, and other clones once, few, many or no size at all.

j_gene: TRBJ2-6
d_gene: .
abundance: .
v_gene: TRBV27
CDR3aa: CASSSAGAGANVLTF
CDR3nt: TGTGCCAGCAGTTCGGCAGGGGCTGGGGCCAACGTCCTGACTTTC

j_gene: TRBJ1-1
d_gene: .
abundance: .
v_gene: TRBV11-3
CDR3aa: CASSYQEGSEAFF
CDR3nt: TGTGCCAGCAGCTACCAAGAGGGCTCTGAAGCTTTCTTT

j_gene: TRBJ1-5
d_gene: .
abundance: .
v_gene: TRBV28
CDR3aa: CASSPYRDGGGQPQHF
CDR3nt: TGTGCCAGCAGTCCTTACCGGGACGGAGGCGGCCAGCCCCAGCATTTT

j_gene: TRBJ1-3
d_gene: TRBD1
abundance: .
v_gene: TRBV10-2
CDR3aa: CASSEGGGSSGNTIYF
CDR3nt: TGCGCCAGCAGTGAAGGAGGGGGCAGCTCTGGAAACACCATATATTTT

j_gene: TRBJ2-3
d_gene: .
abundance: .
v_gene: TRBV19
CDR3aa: CASSIAPAGGLDTQYF
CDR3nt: TGTGCCAGTAGTATAGCCCCCGCTGGGGGGCTGGATACGCAGTATTTT

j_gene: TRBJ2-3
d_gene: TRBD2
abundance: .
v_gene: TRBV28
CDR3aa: CASSLRLAGVGTDTQYF
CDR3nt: TGTGCCAGCAGTTTAAGACTAGCGGGAGTTGGCACAGATACGCAGTATTTT

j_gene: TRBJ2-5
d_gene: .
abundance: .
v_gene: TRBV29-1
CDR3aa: CSGFDMGETQYF
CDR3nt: TGCAGCGGCTTTGATATGGGGGAGACCCAGTACTTC

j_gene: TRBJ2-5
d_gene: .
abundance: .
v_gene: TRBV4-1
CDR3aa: CASSQDRLLGGLYQETQYF
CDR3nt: TGCGCCAGCAGCCAAGATCGACTCCTTGGCGGGCTATACCAAGAGACCCAGTACTTC

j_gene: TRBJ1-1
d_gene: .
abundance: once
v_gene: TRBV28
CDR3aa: CAKTRNLNTEAFF
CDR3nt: TGTGCTAAGACCAGGAACCTTAACACTGAAGCTTTCTTT

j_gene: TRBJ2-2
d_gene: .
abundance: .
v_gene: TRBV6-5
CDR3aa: CASVAPAGTGELFF
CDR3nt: TGTGCCAGCGTCGCCCCGGCGGGTACCGGGGAGCTGTTTTTT

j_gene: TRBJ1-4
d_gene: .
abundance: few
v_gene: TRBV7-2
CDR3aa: CASSLEPTNEKLFF
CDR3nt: TGTGCCAGCAGCTTAGAGCCAACTAATGAAAAACTGTTTTTT

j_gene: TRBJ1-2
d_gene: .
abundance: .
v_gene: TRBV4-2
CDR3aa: CASSTDGGGYTF
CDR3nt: TGTGCCAGCAGCACGGACGGGGGGGGCTACACCTTC

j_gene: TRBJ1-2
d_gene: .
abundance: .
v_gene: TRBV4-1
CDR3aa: CASSQDPGSYYGYTF
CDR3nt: TGCGCCAGCAGCCAAGATCCAGGCAGCTACTATGGCTACACCTTC

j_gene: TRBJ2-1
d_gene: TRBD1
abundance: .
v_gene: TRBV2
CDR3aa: CASSDRQGAMEQFF
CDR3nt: TGTGCCAGCAGTGATAGACAGGGGGCAATGGAGCAGTTCTTC

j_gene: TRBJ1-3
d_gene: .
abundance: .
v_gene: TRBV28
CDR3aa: CASSLTGRSTGNTIYF
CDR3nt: TGTGCCAGCAGTCTCACAGGGAGATCGACTGGAAACACCATATATTTT

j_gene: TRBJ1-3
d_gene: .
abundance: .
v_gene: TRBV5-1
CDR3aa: CASSLGDGNTIYF
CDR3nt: TGCGCCAGCAGCCTCGGGGACGGTAACACCATATATTTT

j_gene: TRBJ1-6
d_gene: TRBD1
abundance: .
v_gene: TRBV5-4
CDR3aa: CASSLEPGQLNSPLHF
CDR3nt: TGTGCCAGCAGCTTGGAACCGGGACAGCTAAATTCACCCCTCCACTTT

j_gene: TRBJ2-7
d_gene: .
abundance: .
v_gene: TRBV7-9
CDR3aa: CASSSRATYEQYF
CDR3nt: TGTGCCAGCAGCTCCAGGGCCACCTACGAGCAGTACTTC

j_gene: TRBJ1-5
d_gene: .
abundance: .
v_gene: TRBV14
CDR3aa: CASSQGFGQPQHF
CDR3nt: TGTGCCAGCAGTCAGGGGTTCGGCCAGCCCCAGCATTTT

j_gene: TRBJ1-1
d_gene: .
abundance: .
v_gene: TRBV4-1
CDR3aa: CASSQGGDLTEAFF
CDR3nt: TGCGCCAGCAGCCAAGGGGGGGACCTCACTGAAGCTTTCTTT

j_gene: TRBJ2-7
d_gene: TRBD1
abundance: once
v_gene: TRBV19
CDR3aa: CASSSRRTGQGYEQYF
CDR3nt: TGTGCCAGTAGCTCACGCCGAACTGGACAGGGCTACGAGCAGTACTTC

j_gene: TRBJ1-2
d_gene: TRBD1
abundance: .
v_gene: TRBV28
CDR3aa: CASSTQQGAPQGYTF
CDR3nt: TGTGCCAGCAGCACTCAACAGGGGGCGCCTCAAGGCTACACCTTC

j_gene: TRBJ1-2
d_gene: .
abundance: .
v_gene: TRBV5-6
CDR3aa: CASSRRGGGGYGYTF
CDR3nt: TGTGCCAGCAGCCGAAGGGGGGGCGGAGGCTATGGCTACACCTTC

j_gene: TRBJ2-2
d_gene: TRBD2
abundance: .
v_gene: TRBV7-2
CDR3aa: CASRRGTSGNTGELFF
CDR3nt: TGTGCCAGCCGGCGGGGGACTAGCGGGAACACCGGGGAGCTGTTTTTT

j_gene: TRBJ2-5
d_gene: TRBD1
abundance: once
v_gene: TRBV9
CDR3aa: CASSVGRGPETQYF
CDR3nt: TGTGCCAGCAGCGTAGGCAGGGGGCCTGAGACCCAGTACTTC